This T cell receptor beta chain was recorded in a study of blood T cell repertoires in COVID-19. Study overall: Material from acute and convalescent COVID-19 was sourced from the United States, Italy and Spain. Sample material is recorded as cDNA or gDNA derived from T cells, B-cell-depleted T cells, or PBMCs.

Authors' methods: Cell counts per sample came from amplifying reference gene primers. TCRdb's copy holds only in-frame clones and misses some; the assay was immunoSEQ multiplex PCR. The DNA was the basis for D and trimming; V, J and clone size are from that table. Here the sample spans approximately 380,000 clones, 85% being singletons. Germline lookup yields CDR1 GTSNPN and CDR2 SVGIG (reference sequence). The CDR3 runs 13 residues. V lost 3 bases and J 5 bases, leaving 13 bases between the germline ends. This clone was counted a few times. The receptor was derived from a woman in her late teens or twenties with acute or convalescent COVID-19. This rearrangement joins TRBV30 to TRBJ2-5, with D possibly TRBD1 on 5 matching bases. Sequencing was performed on peripheral blood. CDR3: CAWSVRPGETQYF. The CDR3 DNA is TGTGCCTGGAGCGTCCGGCCAGGGGAGACCCAGTACTTC.